What follows are 9 T cell receptor beta chains derived from one specimen sequenced in a study of cytomegalovirus exposure and HLA in healthy donors. The study ran its PCR with 60 Vbeta and 13 Jbeta primers. Profiled with immunoSEQ multiplex PCR; TCRdb holds only in-frame clones, not every one. The table includes 130,000 to 150,000 clones, roughly three quarters detected once. Input material: PBMCs. The receptors shown here come from a woman aged 50 to 60 in good health and CMV-seronegative.

The V and J genes are TRBV6-1 and TRBJ2-3; D ambiguous. Trimming left V 2 bases short and J 5 bases short, with 8 bases between. Per germline, CDR1 MNHNS and CDR2 SASEGT. The CDR3 totals 13 residues. The CDR3 DNA is TGTGCCAGCAGTGAACAATTGCGAGATACGCAGTATTTT. This encodes CASSEQLRDTQYF.

V usage is TRBV27 and J usage is TRBJ2-7; 7 nucleotides match TRBD1. The germline gives CDR1 MNHEY, CDR2 SMNVEV (reference sequence). The CDR3 is 15 residues long. V dropped 4 bases and J dropped 0; count of bases not matched to a gene: 6. The CDR3 nucleotides are TGTGCCAGCAGTTCAAAAGACAGGGTCTCCTACGAGCAGTACTTC. It specifies CASSSKDRVSYEQYF.

CDR3 sequence (DNA): TGTGCCAGCAGCTCCCGGGTCACTCTGAACAATGAGCAGTTCTTC. It encodes CASSSRVTLNNEQFF. The chain employs TRBV7-6 and TRBJ2-1, with D hard to call. Germline V gene lookup returns CDR1 SGHVS and CDR2 FNYEAQ. The V end was cut by 4 bases, the J end by 5 bases, with 15 bases between. CDR3 length: 15 amino acids.

J is TRBJ2-1 and V is TRBV14; TRBD1 agrees at 9 bases. Germline CDR1 is SGHDN and CDR2 is FVKESK. J gave up 5 bases and V 3 bases, and 8 bases lay outside the gene matches. The CDR3 has 16 residues. The DNA for the CDR3 is TGTGCCAGCAGCCAGGCCGGGACAGGGATCCACAATGAGCAGTTCTTC. This sequence encodes CASSQAGTGIHNEQFF.

There are a few counts of this clone. V gene TRBV10-3 combines with J gene TRBJ2-1; TRBD2 is a possible D gene (6 bases). The length of the CDR3 is 14 residues. Germline lookup yields CDR1 ENHRY and CDR2 SYGVKD. V gave up 3 bases and J gave up 7 bases, with 13 bases separating them. The CDR3 spells CAISDPLARNEQFF. CDR3 bases: TGTGCCATCAGTGACCCGCTAGCGAGGAATGAGCAGTTCTTC.

The V and J genes are TRBV6-1 and TRBJ1-2; 7 bases fit TRBD1. J was trimmed by 6 bases and V by 4 bases; bases with no gene match: 14. CDR3 size: 16 residues. The germline CDR1 and CDR2 sequences are MNHNS and SASEGT. This CDR3 is CASSARFLTGRHGYTF. In DNA, the CDR3 is TGTGCCAGCAGTGCCCGGTTCCTGACAGGGAGACATGGCTACACCTTC.

This clone was seen just once. The sample contains more than one DNA sequence encoding this CDR3. The V call is TRBV5-1, the J call TRBJ1-3, with unresolved D. Germline V gene data show CDR1 as SGHRS and CDR2 as YFSETQ. Trimming cost V 5 bases and J 0 bases, with 6 bases left between them. This CDR3 region has 13 residues. The CDR3 DNA is TGCGCCAGCAGTTCAGACTCTGGAAACACCATATATTTT. It is translated as CASSSDSGNTIYF.

The J gene is TRBJ2-2, the V gene TRBV6-4, with D perhaps matching TRBD2 (6 bases). CDR3 length: 14 amino acids. CDR1 and CDR2 (germline): MRHNA, SNTAGT. Trimming shortened V by 5 bases and J by 4 bases, and 11 bases separated the two germline ends. DNA for the CDR3: TGTGCCAGCAGTCAGGAGGGAGGCACCGGGGAGCTGTTTTTT. It specifies CASSQEGGTGELFF.

The chain couples TRBV30 to TRBJ1-5; perhaps TRBD1 as D (6 bases). From germline, CDR1 is GTSNPN and CDR2 SVGIG (reference sequence). V was cut by 1 base and J by 0 bases, with 10 bases left in between. The CDR3 spans 15 residues. CDR3 loop: CAWSGGQLSNQPQHF. The CDR3 DNA sequence: TGTGCCTGGAGTGGAGGACAGCTTAGCAATCAGCCCCAGCATTTT. The variable domain in full, completed from reference TRBV30 and TRBJ1-5, reads SQTIHQWPATLVQPVGSPLSLECTVEGTSNPNLYWYRQAAGRGLQLLFYSVGIGQISSEVPQNLSASRPQDRQFILSSKKLLLSDSGFYLCAWSGGQLSNQPQHFGDGTRLSIL.